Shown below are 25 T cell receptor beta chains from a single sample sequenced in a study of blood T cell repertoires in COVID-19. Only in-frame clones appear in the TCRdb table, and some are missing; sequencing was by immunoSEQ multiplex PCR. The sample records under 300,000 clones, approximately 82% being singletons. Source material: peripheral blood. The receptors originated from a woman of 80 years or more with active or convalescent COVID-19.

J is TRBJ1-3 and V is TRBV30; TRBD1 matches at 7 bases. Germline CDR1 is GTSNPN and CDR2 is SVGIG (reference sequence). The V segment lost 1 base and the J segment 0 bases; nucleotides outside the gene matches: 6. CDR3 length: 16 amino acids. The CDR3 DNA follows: TGTGCCTGGAGTGCGGGACAGCGATTCTCTGGAAACACCATATATTTT. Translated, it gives CAWSAGQRFSGNTIYF.

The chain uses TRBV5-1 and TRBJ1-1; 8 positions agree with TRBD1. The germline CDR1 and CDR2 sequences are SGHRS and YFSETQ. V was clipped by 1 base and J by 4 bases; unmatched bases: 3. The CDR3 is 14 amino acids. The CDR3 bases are TGCGCCAGCAGCTTGTCAGGGGGCCTCACTGAAGCTTTCTTT. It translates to CASSLSGGLTEAFF.

CDR3 coding DNA: TGTGCCAGCAGCAGAGAAGAGACCCAGTACTTC. Its translation is CASSREETQYF. The V and J genes are TRBV7-2 and TRBJ2-5; no clear D gene. From germline, CDR1 is SGHTA and CDR2 FQGNSA. This CDR3 contains 11 residues. The germline V and J ends were trimmed by 5 bases and 3 bases, with 4 bases remaining between them.

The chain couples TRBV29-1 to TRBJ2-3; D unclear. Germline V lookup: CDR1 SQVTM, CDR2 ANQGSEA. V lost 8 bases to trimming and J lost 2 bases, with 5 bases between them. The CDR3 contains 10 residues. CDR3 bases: TGCAGCACTGACACAGATACGCAGTATTTT. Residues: CSTDTDTQYF.

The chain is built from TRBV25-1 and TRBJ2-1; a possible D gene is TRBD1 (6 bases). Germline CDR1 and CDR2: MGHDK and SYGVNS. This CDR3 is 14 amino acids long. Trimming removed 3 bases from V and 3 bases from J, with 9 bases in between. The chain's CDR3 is CASSDWTVYNEQFF. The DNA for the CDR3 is TGTGCCAGCAGTGACTGGACAGTCTACAATGAGCAGTTCTTC.

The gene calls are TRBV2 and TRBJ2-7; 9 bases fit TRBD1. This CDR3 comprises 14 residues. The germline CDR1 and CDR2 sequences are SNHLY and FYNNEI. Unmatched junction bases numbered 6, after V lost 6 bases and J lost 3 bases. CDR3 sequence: CASRGDRGDYEQYF. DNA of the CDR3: TGTGCCAGCAGGGGAGACAGGGGGGACTACGAGCAGTACTTC.

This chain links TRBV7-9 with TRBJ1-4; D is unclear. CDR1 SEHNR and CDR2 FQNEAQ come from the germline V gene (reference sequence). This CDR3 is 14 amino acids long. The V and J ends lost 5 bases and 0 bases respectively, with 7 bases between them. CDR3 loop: CASSPDSTNEKLFF. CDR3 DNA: TGTGCCAGCAGCCCAGATTCAACTAATGAAAAACTGTTTTTT. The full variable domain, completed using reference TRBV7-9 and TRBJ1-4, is DTGVSQNPRHKITKRGQNVTFRCDPISEHNRLYWYRQTLGQGPEFLTYFQNEAQLEKSRLLSDRFSAERPKGSFSTLEIQRTEQGDSAMYLCASSPDSTNEKLFFGSGTQLSVL.

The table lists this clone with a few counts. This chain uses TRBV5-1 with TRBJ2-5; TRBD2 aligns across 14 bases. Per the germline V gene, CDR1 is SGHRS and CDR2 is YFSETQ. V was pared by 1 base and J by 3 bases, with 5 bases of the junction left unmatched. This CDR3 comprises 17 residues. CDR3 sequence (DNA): TGCGCCAGCAGCTTGACGGGGACTAGCGGGAGAAAAGAGACCCAGTACTTC. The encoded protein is CASSLTGTSGRKETQYF.

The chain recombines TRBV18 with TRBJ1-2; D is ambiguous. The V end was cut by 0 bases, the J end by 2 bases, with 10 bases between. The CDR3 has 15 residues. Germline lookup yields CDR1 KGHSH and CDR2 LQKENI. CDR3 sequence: CASSPPNGLNYGYTF. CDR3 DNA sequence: TGTGCCAGCTCACCACCGAACGGACTGAACTATGGCTACACCTTC.

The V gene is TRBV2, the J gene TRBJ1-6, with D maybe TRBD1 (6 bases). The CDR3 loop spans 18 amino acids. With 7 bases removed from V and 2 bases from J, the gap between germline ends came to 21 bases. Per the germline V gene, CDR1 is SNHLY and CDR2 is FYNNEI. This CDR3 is CASIGTTGGYPYNSPLHF. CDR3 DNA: TGTGCCAGCATAGGGACAACGGGAGGTTATCCCTATAATTCACCCCTCCACTTT.

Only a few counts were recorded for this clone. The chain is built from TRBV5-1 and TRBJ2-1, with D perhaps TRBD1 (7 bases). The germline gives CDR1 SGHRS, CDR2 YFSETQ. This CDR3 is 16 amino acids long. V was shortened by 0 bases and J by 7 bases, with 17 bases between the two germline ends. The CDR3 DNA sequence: TGCGCCAGCAGCTTGGTAGTAGACAGGGCGGGAAATGAGCAGTTCTTC. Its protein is CASSLVVDRAGNEQFF.

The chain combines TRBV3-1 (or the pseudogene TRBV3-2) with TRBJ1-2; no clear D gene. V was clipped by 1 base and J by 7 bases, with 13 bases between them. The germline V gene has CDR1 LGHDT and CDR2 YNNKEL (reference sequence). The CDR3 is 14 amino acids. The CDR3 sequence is CASSQAAMRAGYTF. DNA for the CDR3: TGTGCCAGCAGCCAAGCGGCTATGAGGGCTGGCTACACCTTC.

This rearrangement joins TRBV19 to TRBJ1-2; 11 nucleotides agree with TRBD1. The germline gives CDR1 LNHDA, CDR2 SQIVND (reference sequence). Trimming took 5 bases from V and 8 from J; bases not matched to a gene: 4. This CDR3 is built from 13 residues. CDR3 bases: TGTGCCAGTAGTCAAGGGACAGGGGGAGGCTACACCTTC. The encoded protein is CASSQGTGGGYTF.

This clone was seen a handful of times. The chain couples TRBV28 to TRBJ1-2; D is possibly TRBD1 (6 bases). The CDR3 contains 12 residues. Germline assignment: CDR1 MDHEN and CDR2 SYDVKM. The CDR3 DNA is TGTGGGACAGACGGGCGGTACTATGGCTACACCTTC. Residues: CGTDGRYYGYTF.

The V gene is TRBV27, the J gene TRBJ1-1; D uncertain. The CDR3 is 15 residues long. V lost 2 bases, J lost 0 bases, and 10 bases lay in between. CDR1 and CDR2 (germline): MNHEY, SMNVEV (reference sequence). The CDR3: CASSLGGSMNTEAFF. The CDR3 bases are TGTGCCAGCAGTTTAGGAGGGTCCATGAACACTGAAGCTTTCTTT.

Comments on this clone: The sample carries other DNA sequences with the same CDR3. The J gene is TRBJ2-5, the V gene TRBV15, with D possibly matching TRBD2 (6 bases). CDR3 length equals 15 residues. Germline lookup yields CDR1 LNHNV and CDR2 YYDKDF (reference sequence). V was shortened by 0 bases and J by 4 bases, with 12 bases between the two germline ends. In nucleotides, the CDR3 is TGTGCCACCAGCAGAGATGTCGGGGGAGGAGAGACCCAGTACTTC. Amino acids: CATSRDVGGGETQYF.

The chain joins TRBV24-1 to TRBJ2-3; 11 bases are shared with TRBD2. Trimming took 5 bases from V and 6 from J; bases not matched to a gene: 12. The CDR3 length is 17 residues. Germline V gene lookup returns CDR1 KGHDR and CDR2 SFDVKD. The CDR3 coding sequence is TGTGCCACCAGTGGGGGCACTAGCGGGAGCCTACAGGATACGCAGTATTTT. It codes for CATSGGTSGSLQDTQYF.

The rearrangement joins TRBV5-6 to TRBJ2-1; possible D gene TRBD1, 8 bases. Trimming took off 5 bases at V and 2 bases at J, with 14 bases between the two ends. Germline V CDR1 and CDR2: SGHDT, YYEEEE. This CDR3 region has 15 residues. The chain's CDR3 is CASSHRGGPYNEQFF. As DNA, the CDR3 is TGTGCCAGCAGTCACAGGGGGGGGCCCTACAATGAGCAGTTCTTC.

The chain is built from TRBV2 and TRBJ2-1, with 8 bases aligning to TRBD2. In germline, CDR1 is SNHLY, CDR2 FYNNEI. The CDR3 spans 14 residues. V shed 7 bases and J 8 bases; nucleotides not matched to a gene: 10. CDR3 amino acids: CASKGAGVEHEQFF. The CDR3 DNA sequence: TGTGCCAGCAAGGGAGCGGGAGTTGAACATGAGCAGTTCTTC. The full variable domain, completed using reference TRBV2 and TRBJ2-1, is EPEVTQTPSHQVTQMGQEVILRCVPISNHLYFYWYRQILGQKVEFLVSFYNNEISEKSEIFDDQFSVERPDGSNFTLKIRSTKLEDSAMYFCASKGAGVEHEQFFGPGTRLTVL.

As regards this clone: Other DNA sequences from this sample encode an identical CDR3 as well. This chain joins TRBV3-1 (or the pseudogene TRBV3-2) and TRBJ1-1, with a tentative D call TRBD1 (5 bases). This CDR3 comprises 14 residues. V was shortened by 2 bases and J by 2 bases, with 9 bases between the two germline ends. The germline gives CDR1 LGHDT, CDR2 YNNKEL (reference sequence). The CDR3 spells CASSQTGGNTEAFF. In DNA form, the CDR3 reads TGTGCCAGCAGCCAAACGGGGGGTAACACTGAAGCTTTCTTT.

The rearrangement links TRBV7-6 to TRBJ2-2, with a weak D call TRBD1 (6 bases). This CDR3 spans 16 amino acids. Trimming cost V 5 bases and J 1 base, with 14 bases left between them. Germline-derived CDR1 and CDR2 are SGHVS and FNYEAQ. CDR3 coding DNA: TGTGCCAGCAGCCTAAGACAGGACCTGAACACCGGGGAGCTGTTTTTT. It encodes CASSLRQDLNTGELFF.

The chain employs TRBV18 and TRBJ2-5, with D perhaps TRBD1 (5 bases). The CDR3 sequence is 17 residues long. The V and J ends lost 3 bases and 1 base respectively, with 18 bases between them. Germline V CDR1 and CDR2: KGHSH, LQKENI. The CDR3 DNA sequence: TGTGCCAGCTCACCTCTCTTCTTGGACACCACCCAAGAGACCCAGTACTTC. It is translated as CASSPLFLDTTQETQYF. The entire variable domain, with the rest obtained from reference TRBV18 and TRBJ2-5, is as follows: NAGVMQNPRHLVRRRGQEARLRCSPMKGHSHVYWYRQLPEEGLKFMVYLQKENIIDESGMPKERFSAEFPKEGPSILRIQQVVRGDSAAYFCASSPLFLDTTQETQYFGPGTRLLVL.

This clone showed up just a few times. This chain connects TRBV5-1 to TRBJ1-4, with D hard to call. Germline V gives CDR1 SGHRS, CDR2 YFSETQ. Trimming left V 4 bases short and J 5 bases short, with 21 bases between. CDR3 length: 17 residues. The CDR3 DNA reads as TGCGCCAGCAGCCTCCACCTGCCAGACACCAGAAATGAAAAACTGTTTTTT. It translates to CASSLHLPDTRNEKLFF.

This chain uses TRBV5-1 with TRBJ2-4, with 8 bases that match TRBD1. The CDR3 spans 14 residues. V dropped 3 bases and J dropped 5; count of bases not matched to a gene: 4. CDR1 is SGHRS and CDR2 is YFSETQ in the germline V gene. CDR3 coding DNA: TGCGCCAGCAGCTCCACGACAGGGGAAAACATTCAGTACTTC. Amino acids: CASSSTTGENIQYF.

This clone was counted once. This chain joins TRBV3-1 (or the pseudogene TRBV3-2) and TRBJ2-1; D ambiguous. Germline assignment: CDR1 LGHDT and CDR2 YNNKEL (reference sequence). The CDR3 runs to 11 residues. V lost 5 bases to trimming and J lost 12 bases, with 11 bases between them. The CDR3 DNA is TGTGCCAGCAGCGGGCAGGCGCGGCAGTTCTTC. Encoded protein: CASSGQARQFF.